These T cell receptor beta chains were read from a single sample in a study of CD4 T cells in relation to SARS-CoV-2 and coronaviruses. Only in-frame clones appear in the TCRdb table, and some are missing; sequencing was by immunoSEQ multiplex PCR. The sample consists of about 55,000 clones, 80% to 90% of them appearing once. Source material: memory CD4+ T cells from PBMCs. These receptors came from a human donor in good health. Both conserved end residues are trimmed from each CDR3. Not every row has a clone size; where given, it reads once, few, many or a size class.

>TRBV21-1|NA
ASSKKREQGAKNIQY
>TRBV2|NA
ASGVMVAGRDTQY
>TRBV4-1|few
ASSQDFSRTFSGNTIY
>TRBV6-6|NA
ASSFRGQGMNTEAF
>TRBV5-4|once
ASSLGPRQANSGANVLT
>TRBV28|NA
ASSRLAGVYNEQF
>TRBV19|NA
ASSISGQGADEQY
>TRBV28|NA
ASRTGQGSGNTIY
>TRBV9|NA
ASSVGTGVETQY
>TRBV12-3/TRBV12-4|NA
ASSLLPGYEQY
>TRBV11-2|NA
ASSLDRGNEQF
>TRBV11-2|NA
ASSSLSGANVLT
>TRBV7-6|NA
ASRPGLAGGPNEQF
>TRBV30|NA
AWSWEVVGYT
>TRBV7-6|once
ASSLDPGQGNIQY
>TRBV28|medium-sized
ASSSSTLHSPLH
>TRBV18|once
ASSPYGPLNDLRSQPQH
>TRBV7-2|NA
ASSLAPGYEQY
>TRBV6-5|NA
ASSYSNGGSTDTQY
>TRBV19|few
ASSEWTGGNQPQH
>TRBV6-5|NA
ASRTTGRGEKLF
>TRBV4-1|NA
ASSFGRAPEKLF
>TRBV4-1|NA
ASSQEASGRSASTDTQY
>TRBV7-3|once
ASSRRRANEQF
>TRBV5-1|NA
ASSWDSTDTQY
>TRBV19|once
ASRFGSSGNTIY
>TRBV28|NA
ASSLVGRDTQY
>TRBV21-1|once
ASSKGRTTPNTEAF
>TRBV3-1/TRBV3-2|NA
ASSLRSQGLETQY
>TRBV1|NA
TSSQARREWTDTQY
>TRBV5-6|NA
ASSPPGLAATYEQY
>TRBV3-1/TRBV3-2|NA
ASRQAGPFEGNQPQH
>TRBV10-3|few
AIRRGRTSDYNEQF
>TRBV6-5|NA
ASSRAGQSTDTQY
>TRBV6-5|NA
ASNALSSGANVLT
>TRBV18|NA
ASSPSGTSGVNEQF
>TRBV30|NA
AWSVGISGASTDTQY
>TRBV3-1/TRBV3-2|NA
ASSPQLAQQETQY
>TRBV28|NA
ASSSVQTHTLGKLF
>TRBV29-1|NA
SARQWGTSGELF
>TRBV4-1|NA
ASSHPNGYEQY
>TRBV5-4|NA
ASSPGGTSGNNEQF
>TRBV19|once
ASCETVNTEAF
>TRBV30|NA
ACQRRGTDEKLF
>TRBV9|NA
ASSVGGGFSSYNEQF
>TRBV27|NA
ASREDRSEQF
>TRBV15|few
ATSRDYREAGNTIY
>TRBV7-2|NA
ASSLEGMQYEQY
>TRBV28|NA
ASSETGTSGRSDTQY
>TRBV29-1|NA
SVEDPLGTGLHTGELF
>TRBV12-3/TRBV12-4|NA
ASSSERYEQY
>TRBV25-1|once
ASSAWDRSYEQY
>TRBV3-1/TRBV3-2|NA
ASSQERGRRGTYEQY
>TRBV7-9|NA
ASSEGLGRAPGGKQF
>TRBV7-2|once
ASSFAGFPAGDTQY
>TRBV18|NA
ASSPKETVKETQY
>TRBV6-6|NA
ASSYPGQPDTQY
>TRBV7-2|few
ASSLEDYTEAF
>TRBV28|NA
ASTRTGNEQF
>TRBV4-1|NA
ASSLNPPGGSLYEQY